This TCR beta chain was identified during a study of shared clonotypes between healthy human individuals. Study-level findings and limits: Across a few donors, naive CD4 shared around 5.4%, naive CD8 around 4%, memory CD4 roughly 2.3%, memory CD8 0.4% to 0.5%. Larger estimated richness was generally seen in naive subsets than in memory subsets.

CD4+ cells underwent separation, giving CD45RA+ naive and CD45RA-negative memory subsets. In regard to this clone: Its specificity is unknown.

V shed 1 base and J shed 6 bases, with 15 bases lying between them. The CDR3 consists of 15 residues. Germline V gene lookup returns CDR1 SGHTA and CDR2 FQGNSA. Authors' processing steps: ImmunoSEQ junction-only sequences lacked quality scores, so their filtering differed. Sequencing used immunoSEQ multiplex PCR; TCRdb keeps in-frame clones, though not all of them. The V and J calls and clone size were taken over from that table, and D and trimming were inferred from the DNA. This sample yields about 1.4 million clones, of which approximately 97% are seen a single time; 1% to 1.5% belongs to the top ten.

This TCR was recovered from a man younger than 45 in good health. The genes are TRBV7-2 and TRBJ1-2; tentative D call: TRBD1 (6 bases). The sample comprised naive CD4+ T cells sorted from blood. The subset denotes: CD45RA+ positively selected. The chain's CDR3 is CASSLVRGASDGYTF. The CDR3 DNA reads TGTGCCAGCAGCTTAGTTCGGGGGGCGAGTGATGGCTACACCTTC.